The clone carrying this TCR beta chain was observed a single time. Its cognate antigen is unknown. The junction shows a germline mismatch at one end, possibly a read error. Germline V gives CDR1 MRHNA, CDR2 SNTAGT. CDR3 size: 13 residues. Measured with immunoSEQ multiplex PCR; TCRdb has only the in-frame clones, and not every one. The sample yields 120,000 to 150,000 clones, approximately 90% seen once. This sample was taken from a study of T cell responses to AZD1222 COVID-19 vaccine. Study conclusions and caveats: The number of AZD1222 recipients seropositive at baseline was only 6 or 7. Repertoire sampling was restricted to post-peak T cell response timepoints.

This sequence joins TRBV6-4 and TRBJ2-7; no clear D gene. This TCR derives from an adult who received the AZD1222 COVID-19 vaccine. The sequencing here drew on peripheral blood, taken 28 days after the second AZD1222 dose. The CDR3 region is CASRKTSSNEQYF. Here the CDR3 DNA reads TGTGCCAGCAGAAAAACAAGCTCCAACGAGCAGTACTTC.